This is a list of T cell receptor beta chains from one sample in a study of blood T cell repertoires in COVID-19. Repertoires were generated with immunoSEQ multiplex PCR, while TCRdb's copy carries only in-frame clones and drops some. The sample lists 120,000 or so clones, about 85% occurring once. Sequenced: peripheral blood. The receptors stem from a man older than 75 with active or convalescent COVID-19. Each CDR3 is given with its conserved first and last residue. Fields, in order: clone size, D gene, J gene, V gene, CDR3 protein. D genes are given only for firm matches. Size values are once, few and many counts, or a class for expanded clones, and some rows have none.

- | TRBD2 | TRBJ2-5 | TRBV30 | CAWDRGLADQETQYF
- | - | TRBJ1-2 | TRBV10-3 | CAISEGSQGGYTF
- | TRBD1 | TRBJ1-3 | TRBV12-5 | CASGDPRDSGNTIYF
- | - | TRBJ1-5 | TRBV7-2 | CASSLRPGLNQPQHF
- | - | TRBJ2-2 | TRBV7-9 | CASSPSPPTGSSQHRGAVF
- | - | TRBJ1-5 | TRBV19 | CASSVGMRGQPQHF
- | TRBD1 | TRBJ1-2 | TRBV5-5 | CASSPTGQGAWGYTF
- | TRBD2 | TRBJ2-7 | TRBV5-1 | CASSPTSGGLTDF
- | TRBD1 | TRBJ2-3 | TRBV19 | CASISRDSPPDTQYF
- | TRBD1 | TRBJ1-3 | TRBV2 | CASTPGTGLRNTIYF
- | TRBD2 | TRBJ2-5 | TRBV30 | CALTSGGPQETQYF
- | TRBD1 | TRBJ1-2 | TRBV3-1/TRBV3-2 | CASSHTGQNYGYTF
- | - | TRBJ1-5 | TRBV9 | CASSVEGGKNQPQHF
- | TRBD1 | TRBJ2-7 | TRBV6-5 | CATSLGQRIYEQYF
- | - | TRBJ1-1 | TRBV30 | CASHRRDEAFF
- | - | TRBJ1-3 | TRBV19 | CASREGNSGNTIYF
- | - | TRBJ2-4 | TRBV6-5 | CASRPRGLAKNIQYF
few | TRBD1 | TRBJ2-1 | TRBV11-2 | CASSPHPHRGDEQFF
- | - | TRBJ1-2 | TRBV14 | CASSRENHPGLGYTF
- | TRBD2 | TRBJ2-1 | TRBV10-3 | CASRGAGGNEQFF
- | - | TRBJ1-1 | TRBV28 | CASSLDTTGRGNVANTEAFF
- | - | TRBJ2-7 | TRBV3-1/TRBV3-2 | CASSQVQVDEQYF
- | TRBD1 | TRBJ1-5 | TRBV30 | CAWSTGRGRQPQHF
- | TRBD1 | TRBJ1-1 | TRBV28 | CASSKPDRGEAFF
- | - | TRBJ1-6 | TRBV5-5 | CASSLGATHNSPLHF
- | - | TRBJ1-1 | TRBV19 | CASSMFRRTEAFF
once | - | TRBJ1-2 | TRBV12-3/TRBV12-4 | CASSLQGNYGYTF
- | - | TRBJ1-1 | TRBV7-2 | CASSLRIQGYTEAFF
- | TRBD1 | TRBJ1-6 | TRBV14 | CASSQAGGNSPLHF
- | TRBD2 | TRBJ2-5 | TRBV5-1 | CASSMGLAGETQYF
once | TRBD1 | TRBJ1-2 | TRBV3-1/TRBV3-2 | CASSQGTGSLIGYTF
many | - | TRBJ2-1 | TRBV28 | CASSSDRTTYNEQFF
- | TRBD1 | TRBJ1-1 | TRBV6-5 | CASSLSGTGVEAFF
few | TRBD1 | TRBJ1-1 | TRBV27 | CASSGQGGYTEAFF
- | - | TRBJ2-1 | TRBV4-2 | CASSQLRVNEQFF
once | - | TRBJ1-3 | TRBV20-1 | CSASIPTLGNTIYF
- | - | TRBJ2-3 | TRBV19 | CASATGWSTDTQYF
- | - | TRBJ1-1 | TRBV5-1 | CASSADSPMNTEAFF
- | TRBD1 | TRBJ1-6 | TRBV19 | CASSTGQGISPLHF
- | - | TRBJ2-7 | TRBV5-1 | CASSLGSGVEQYF
- | - | TRBJ1-1 | TRBV18 | CASSPTVESEAFF
- | - | TRBJ2-3 | TRBV11-2 | CASSLGWGGPTDTQYF
- | TRBD2 | TRBJ2-7 | TRBV5-4 | CASSPRTSGIVEQYF
- | TRBD2 | TRBJ2-5 | TRBV2 | CASARGEGETQYF
- | TRBD1 | TRBJ1-5 | TRBV6-1 | CASSEARTGAQPQHF